This T cell receptor (beta chain) was obtained from a study of blood T cell repertoires in COVID-19. This clone has a single count. As processed by the authors: Estimation of nucleated cell counts relied on the amplification of reference gene primers. This table comes from immunoSEQ multiplex PCR, and its TCRdb copy is limited to in-frame clones, with some not included. V, J and clone size are taken as reported in that table, and D and trimming were inferred from the DNA itself. The sample has a few hundred thousand clones, more than 75% seen once; the top ten hold more than 2.5%. The CDR3 runs to 14 residues. CDR1 is KGHSH and CDR2 is LQKENI in the germline V gene. Germline trimming cut 0 bases from V and 2 bases from J; bases unmatched to any gene: 0.

This chain joins TRBV18 and TRBJ1-2; TRBD1 matches 7 bases. This receptor was taken from a man aged 60 to 75 with acute or convalescent COVID-19. Specimen: peripheral blood. Here the CDR3 DNA reads TGTGCCAGCTCACCACCGACAGGGAACTATGGCTACACCTTC. Protein sequence: CASSPPTGNYGYTF.